What follows are 16 T cell receptor beta chains derived from one specimen sequenced in a study of identifying expanded T cells in peripheral blood. TCRdb's copy holds only in-frame clones and misses some; the assay was immunoSEQ multiplex PCR. Of 120,000 or so clones listed, roughly 82% were seen once; the top ten hold about 3.1%. What was sequenced was blood. The receptors shown here come from a person aged 18 to 70 in good health.

The chain links TRBV4-3 to TRBJ2-1; 11 bases fit TRBD2. Unmatched junction bases numbered 8, after V lost 0 bases and J lost 7 bases. The CDR3 runs to 17 residues. In germline, CDR1 is LGHNA, CDR2 YSLEER. CDR3 nucleotide sequence: TGCGCCAGCAGCCAAGATCACGTGACTAGCGGGGCTAATGAGCAGTTCTTC. This codes for CASSQDHVTSGANEQFF.

The chain couples TRBV7-3 to TRBJ2-5, with 9 bases that match TRBD1. Germline lookup yields CDR1 SGHTA and CDR2 FQGTGA. The CDR3 has 14 amino acids. The trim removed 5 bases at V and 4 bases at J, leaving 5 bases unmatched. For the CDR3, the DNA is TGTGCCAGCAGCCCGACAGGGGGTGGAGAGACCCAGTACTTC. Protein: CASSPTGGGETQYF. The full variable domain, its missing parts supplied by reference TRBV7-3 and TRBJ2-5, is GAGVSQTPSNKVTEKGKYVELRCDPISGHTALYWYRQSLGQGPEFLIYFQGTGAADDSGLPNDRFFAVRPEGSVSTLKIQRTERGDSAVYLCASSPTGGGETQYFGPGTRLLVL.

CDR3 sequence: CASGPPRDSFNYGYTF. The DNA of the CDR3 is TGTGCTAGTGGTCCCCCCCGGGACAGCTTTAACTATGGCTACACCTTC. The rearrangement joins TRBV12-5 to TRBJ1-2; 7 positions match TRBD1. Per germline, CDR1 LGHNT and CDR2 FRNRAP. V lost 5 bases and J lost 1; bases outside the gene matches: 10. The length of the CDR3 is 16 residues.

As regards this clone: A much larger clone differs from this one at a single base, so this may be a read error. This sequence joins TRBV7-2 and TRBJ1-1; no definite D call. The germline gives CDR1 SGHTA, CDR2 FQGNSA. Trimming removed 1 base at V and 4 bases at J, with 1 base between. The CDR3 is 11 amino acids. CDR3 residues: CASSLGTEAFF. The CDR3 DNA reads as TGTGCCAGCAGCTTAGGCACTGAAGCTTTCTTT.

V is TRBV2 and J is TRBJ2-7; TRBD2 matches at 8 bases. The ends lost 5 bases at V and 2 bases at J; junction bases unmatched: 5. Germline CDR1 reads SNHLY; CDR2 reads FYNNEI. This CDR3 is built from 14 residues. The CDR3 DNA sequence: TGTGCCAGCAGTTTGAGCGGGGGACCCTACGAGCAGTACTTC. Translated, it gives CASSLSGGPYEQYF.

The chain has TRBV2 and TRBJ2-1; 8 bases fit TRBD1. CDR1 and CDR2 (germline): SNHLY, FYNNEI. The CDR3 covers 13 residues. J gave up 7 bases and V 7 bases, and 6 bases lay outside the gene matches. This CDR3 reads CASTLDRENEQFF. The CDR3 bases are TGTGCCAGCACCTTGGACAGGGAGAATGAGCAGTTCTTC.

The chain is built from TRBV7-3 and TRBJ2-3, with TRBD2 matching over 12 bases. CDR3 length: 16 amino acids. Losses at the gene ends were 5 bases for V and 7 bases for J; bases not matched to a gene: 10. Germline values: CDR1 SGHTA, CDR2 FQGTGA. The CDR3 DNA reads TGTGCCAGCAGCCCGACCCTTGGACTAGCGGGGAATACGCAGTATTTT. This codes for CASSPTLGLAGNTQYF.

The chain has TRBV2 and TRBJ1-6, with TRBD1 matching over 11 bases. CDR3 length equals 15 residues. Trimming took 7 bases from V and 9 from J; bases not matched to a gene: 8. CDR1 and CDR2 (germline): SNHLY, FYNNEI. The CDR3 reads CASIRTGGASSPLHF. CDR3 in DNA: TGTGCCAGCATTCGGACAGGGGGCGCTTCTTCACCCCTCCACTTT.

J is TRBJ1-2 and V is TRBV10-3; D is unresolved. V shed 7 bases and J shed 4 bases, with 13 bases lying between them. Germline V lookup: CDR1 ENHRY, CDR2 SYGVKD. The CDR3 length is 13 residues. CDR3: CAINPGRSYGYTF. The CDR3 DNA follows: TGTGCCATCAATCCAGGACGGAGCTATGGCTACACCTTC.

This chain's CDR3 is CASSPTDRGSKNIQYF. The CDR3 DNA sequence: TGTGCCAGCAGTCCCACGGACAGGGGATCCAAAAACATTCAGTACTTC. The chain uses TRBV27 and TRBJ2-4, with 9 nucleotides matching TRBD1. This CDR3 is 16 amino acids long. Per the germline V gene, CDR1 is MNHEY and CDR2 is SMNVEV (reference sequence). V lost 5 bases, J lost 2 bases, and 7 bases stayed unmatched.

In this sample, this clone turned up once. CDR3 residues: CASSFLGNIYGYTF. Written as DNA, the CDR3 is TGTGCCAGTTCCTTTCTGGGGAATATCTATGGCTACACCTTC. The chain carries TRBV19 and TRBJ1-2; no clear D. The V and J ends lost 8 bases and 4 bases respectively, with 17 bases between them. The germline CDR1 and CDR2 sequences are LNHDA and SQIVND (reference sequence). CDR3 length: 14 residues. The full variable domain, completed using reference TRBV19 and TRBJ1-2, is DGGITQSPKYLFRKEGQNVTLSCEQNLNHDAMYWYRQDPGQGLRLIYYSQIVNDFQKGDIAEGYSVSREKKESFPLTVTSAQKNPTAFYLCASSFLGNIYGYTFGSGTRLTVV.

This clone was recorded once. The CDR3 sequence: CATASGQSNQPQHF. CDR3 coding DNA: TGTGCCACCGCTAGTGGGCAAAGCAATCAGCCCCAGCATTTT. V gene TRBV15 combines with J gene TRBJ1-5; D call uncertain. CDR1 is LNHNV and CDR2 is YYDKDF in the germline V gene (reference sequence). The CDR3 has 14 amino acids. The V end was cut by 8 bases, the J end by 1 base, with 12 bases between.

The V call is TRBV7-8, the J call TRBJ1-1; 7 nucleotides match TRBD1. In germline, CDR1 is SGHVS, CDR2 FQNEAQ. The CDR3 is made up of 14 amino acids. V trimming: 3 bases; J trimming: 1 base; junction bases outside the gene matches: 2. This CDR3 is CASSFRGGNTEAFF. CDR3 nucleotides: TGTGCCAGCAGCTTCAGGGGGGGGAACACTGAAGCTTTCTTT.

The chain couples TRBV7-8 to TRBJ2-5, with D perhaps TRBD2 (7 bases). V was shortened by 5 bases and J by 4 bases, with 23 bases between the two germline ends. The CDR3 contains 17 residues. Germline V gene lookup returns CDR1 SGHVS and CDR2 FQNEAQ. The CDR3 DNA is TGTGCCAGCAGCAGAGGAAGAAGGGGGGGGCCCTCAGAGACCCAGTACTTC. Its translation: CASSRGRRGGPSETQYF.

The chain couples TRBV5-1 to TRBJ2-2, with D maybe TRBD2 (5 bases). Germline V gene lookup returns CDR1 SGHRS and CDR2 YFSETQ. V gave up 0 bases and J gave up 5 bases, with 8 bases separating them. This CDR3 has 14 residues. The CDR3 loop is CASSLVEGTGELFF. CDR3 coding DNA: TGCGCCAGCAGCTTGGTTGAGGGTACCGGGGAGCTGTTTTTT.

This clone has a single count. The chain uses TRBV7-2 and TRBJ1-1; D perhaps matches TRBD1 (6 bases). Germline assignment: CDR1 SGHTA and CDR2 FQGNSA. The CDR3 spans 16 residues. V lost 2 bases to trimming and J lost 2 bases, with 15 bases between them. CDR3 in amino acids: CASSLYGGRANTEAFF. CDR3 bases: TGTGCCAGCAGCTTATATGGGGGCCGGGCTAACACTGAAGCTTTCTTT. Supplemented by reference TRBV7-2 and TRBJ1-1, the full variable domain reads GAGVSQSPSNKVTEKGKDVELRCDPISGHTALYWYRQSLGQGLEFLIYFQGNSAPDKSGLPSDRFSAERTGGSVSTLTIQRTQQEDSAVYLCASSLYGGRANTEAFFGQGTRLTVV.